This TCR beta chain was recovered during a study of memory CD4+ T cells and cytomegalovirus serostatus. Single viable CD3+CD4+CD8-CD45RO+ cells were sorted as the memory CD4+ T cells. Here immunoSEQ multiplex PCR was the method, and the copy in TCRdb shows in-frame clones only, minus some. The repertoire includes tens of thousands of clones, around 75% of them detected once, and approximately 1% sits in the top ten. V was shortened by 4 bases and J by 3 bases, with 13 bases between the two germline ends. The CDR3 sequence is 14 residues long. Germline V gene lookup returns CDR1 MNHEY and CDR2 SVGAGI.

The clonotype originates from an adult in good health and CMV-seronegative. Sequenced material: memory CD4+ T cells from blood. V usage is TRBV6-5 and J usage is TRBJ2-7, with unresolved D. DNA for the CDR3: TGTGCCAGCAGTTTAGGACCCAGTTTCTACGAGCAGTACTTC. Its protein is CASSLGPSFYEQYF.